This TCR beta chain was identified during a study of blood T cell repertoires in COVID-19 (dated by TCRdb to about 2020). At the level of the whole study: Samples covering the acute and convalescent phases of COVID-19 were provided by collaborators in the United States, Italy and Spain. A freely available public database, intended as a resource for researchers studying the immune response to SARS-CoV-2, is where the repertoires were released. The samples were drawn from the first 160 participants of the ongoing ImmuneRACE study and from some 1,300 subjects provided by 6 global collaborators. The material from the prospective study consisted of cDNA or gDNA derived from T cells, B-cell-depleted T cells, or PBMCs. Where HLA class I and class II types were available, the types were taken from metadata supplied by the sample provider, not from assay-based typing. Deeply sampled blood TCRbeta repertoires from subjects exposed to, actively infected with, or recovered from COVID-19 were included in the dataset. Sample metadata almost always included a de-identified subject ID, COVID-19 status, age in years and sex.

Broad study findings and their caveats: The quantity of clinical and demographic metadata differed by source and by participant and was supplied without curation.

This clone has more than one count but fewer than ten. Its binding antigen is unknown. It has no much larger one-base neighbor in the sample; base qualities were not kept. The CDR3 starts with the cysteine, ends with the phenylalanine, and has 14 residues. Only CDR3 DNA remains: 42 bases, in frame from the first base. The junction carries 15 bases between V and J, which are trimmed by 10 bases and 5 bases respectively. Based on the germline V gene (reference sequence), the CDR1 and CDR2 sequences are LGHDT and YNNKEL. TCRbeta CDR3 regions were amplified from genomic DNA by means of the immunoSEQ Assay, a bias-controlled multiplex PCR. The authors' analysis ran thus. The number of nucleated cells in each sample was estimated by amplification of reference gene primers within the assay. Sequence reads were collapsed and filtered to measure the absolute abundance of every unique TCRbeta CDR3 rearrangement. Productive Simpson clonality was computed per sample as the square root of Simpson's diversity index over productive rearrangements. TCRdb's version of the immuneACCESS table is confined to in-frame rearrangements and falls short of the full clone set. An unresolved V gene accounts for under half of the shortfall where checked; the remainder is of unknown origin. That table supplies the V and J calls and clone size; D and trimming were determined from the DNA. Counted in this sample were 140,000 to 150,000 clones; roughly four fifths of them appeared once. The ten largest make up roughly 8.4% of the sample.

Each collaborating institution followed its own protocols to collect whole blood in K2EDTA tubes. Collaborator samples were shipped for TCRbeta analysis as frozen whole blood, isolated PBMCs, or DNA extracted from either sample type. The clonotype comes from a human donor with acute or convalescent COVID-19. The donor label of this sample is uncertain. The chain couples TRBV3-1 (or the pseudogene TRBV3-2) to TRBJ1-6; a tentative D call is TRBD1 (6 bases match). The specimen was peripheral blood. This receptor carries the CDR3 CATGGPGDNSPLHF. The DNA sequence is TGTGCCACCGGGGGGCCCGGGGATAATTCACCCCTCCACTTT.